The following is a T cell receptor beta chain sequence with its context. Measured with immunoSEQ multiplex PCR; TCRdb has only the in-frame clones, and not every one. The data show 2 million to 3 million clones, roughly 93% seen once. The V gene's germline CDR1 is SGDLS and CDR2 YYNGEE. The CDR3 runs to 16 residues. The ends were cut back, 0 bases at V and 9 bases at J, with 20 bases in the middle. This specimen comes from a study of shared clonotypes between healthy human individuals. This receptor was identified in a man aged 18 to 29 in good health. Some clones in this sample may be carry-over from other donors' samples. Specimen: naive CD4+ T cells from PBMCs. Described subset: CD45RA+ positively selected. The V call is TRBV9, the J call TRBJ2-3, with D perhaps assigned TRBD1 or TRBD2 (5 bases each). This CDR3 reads CASSVAPGPAGGTQYF. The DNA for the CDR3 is TGTGCCAGCAGCGTAGCCCCCGGACCGGCTGGGGGAACGCAGTATTTT.